This note documents a single T cell receptor beta chain sequence. What it recognizes is unknown. The sample is drawn from a study of T cell responses to AZD1222 COVID-19 vaccine. The assay was immunoSEQ multiplex PCR, and TCRdb's table has in-frame clones only and misses some. The sample yields tens of thousands of clones, about 90% seen once. General study points: There were mostly white British donors and more females than males, and clonal diversity was possibly underestimated. Repertoire sampling was restricted to post-peak T cell response timepoints.

This CDR3 is 17 amino acids long. In germline, CDR1 is SGHRS, CDR2 YFSETQ. The V end was cut by 5 bases, the J end by 0 bases, with 15 bases between. The chain joins TRBV5-1 to TRBJ1-6, with a weak D call TRBD1 (6 bases). This receptor was identified in an adult in good health. The sample consisted of peripheral blood, taken on day 0 of AZD1222 vaccination. DNA of the CDR3: TGCGCCAGCAGACTCGCCCAGGACAGCTCCTATAATTCACCCCTCCACTTT. It encodes CASRLAQDSSYNSPLHF.